This T cell receptor beta chain is drawn from a study of blood T cell repertoires in COVID-19. Those who participated ranged in age from roughly 18 to 100 years and resided in about two dozen US areas. Participants' reported clinical history set cohort assignment. All recovered Cohort 3 donors got two negative PCRs, got clearance, or saw symptom resolution. V was clipped by 3 bases and J by 7 bases, with 7 bases between them. Per the germline V gene, CDR1 is SQVTM and CDR2 is ANQGSEA. The CDR3 loop spans 11 amino acids. TCRdb keeps only in-frame clones here, not all; method: immunoSEQ multiplex PCR. Found here are a few hundred thousand clones, about nine tenths of them singletons; the top ten hold 2.5% to 3%.

What was sequenced was PBMCs or T cells enriched from blood (not recorded which). The chain combines TRBV29-1 with TRBJ2-1; D uncertain. This clonotype was obtained from a woman aged 45-65 years who had recovered from COVID-19. The CDR3 region has the DNA TGCAGCGTTGATGCGGTAAATGAGCAGTTCTTC. Its protein product is CSVDAVNEQFF.